In this sample, the clone carrying this T cell receptor beta chain turned up once. Its antigen is not identified. This sample was included in a study of Graves' ophthalmopathy and Graves' hyperthyroidism. Study-wide results and caveats: The model flagged ophthalmopathy progression at more than 70% sensitivity and 72% to 85% specificity. Distinction of ophthalmopathy from stable hyperthyroidism by a 13-signature model reached roughly 88% sensitivity and roughly 78% specificity. Most thyroid clonotypes expanded beyond 0.001 frequency were also found in blood.

Beta-chain TCR CDR3 regions were amplified from RNA transcripts. HTBI-primed first-round RT-PCR preceded second-round multiplex PCR. In TCRdb, the multiplex PCR reads were re-called with MiXCR into one record per CDR3 protein. The sample records about 380,000 distinct CDR3 sequences, 15% being singletons. CDR1 and CDR2 from the germline V gene are MNHEY and SVGEGT. The length of the CDR3 is 12 residues. With 10 bases removed from V and 2 bases from J, the gap between germline ends came to 12 bases. The rearrangement links TRBV6-2 or TRBV6-3 to TRBJ2-7, with a tentative D call TRBD2 (5 bases). The source is a woman aged 18-29 years with stable Graves' hyperthyroidism. Sample: peripheral blood. CDR3 loop: CATSGNPYEQYF. The CDR3 coding sequence is TGTGCCACTTCCGGGAACCCCTACGAGCAGTACTTC.